This T cell receptor (beta chain) is drawn from a study of T cell responses to AZD1222 COVID-19 vaccine. Study-level findings and limits: With dominance at 160-218 and 743-854, vaccine-associated CD4 TCRs spanned spike. Baseline antibody screening turned up just a handful of seropositive AZD1222 recipients.

Germline V gene sequence: CDR1 MDHEN, CDR2 SYDVKM. V was clipped by 5 bases and J by 8 bases; unmatched bases: 12. This CDR3 has 16 residues. As to this clone: The antigen is not known.

The data were produced by immunoSEQ multiplex PCR, yet TCRdb's version contains in-frame clones alone and is incomplete. The profile shows about 160,000 clones, approximately 90% of them singletons. V gene TRBV28 combines with J gene TRBJ1-6, with 7 bases identical to TRBD1. The sample here was peripheral blood, taken on day 0 of MenACWY control vaccination. The source is an adult in good health. DNA of the CDR3: TGTGCCAGCAGTCCCGCTCAGGGGGTGGGAGATTCACCCCTCCACTTT. Translating gives CASSPAQGVGDSPLHF.